These 3 T cell receptor beta chains were all obtained from the same sample, sequenced in a study of post-analysis software for immune sequencing data. General study results and limits: Controls had lower frequencies than patients of about 5 TRBV segments, which included TRBV5-6, TRBV5-1 and TRBV20-1.

No cognate antigen is known for these TCRs. cDNA libraries for TCR beta contained unique molecular identifiers. A single record per CDR3 protein comes from TCRdb applying MiXCR to the PCR reads. The repertoire has roughly 600,000 distinct CDR3 sequences, roughly 45% of them found once; the top ten carry about 1.5%. The specimen sequenced was blood. Receptors originate from a girl aged 5 to 17 with multiple sclerosis.

This sequence joins TRBV4-1 and TRBJ1-5, with a tentative D call TRBD1 (5 bases). This CDR3 spans 16 amino acids. Trimming shortened V by 4 bases and J by 5 bases, and 18 bases separated the two germline ends. Germline V CDR1 and CDR2: MGHRA, YSYEKL. CDR3 protein: CASSLSEFGAHQPQHF. The CDR3 DNA sequence: TGCGCCAGCAGCCTATCTGAGTTTGGGGCTCATCAGCCCCAGCATTTT.

The rearrangement joins TRBV6-1 to TRBJ2-7; TRBD1 matches at 8 bases. From germline, CDR1 is MNHNS and CDR2 SASEGT. The CDR3 is 15 residues long. With 5 bases clipped from V and 1 base from J, the junction kept 7 bases outside the gene matches. Written as DNA, the CDR3 is TGTGCCAGCAGTCCCCGGCGGACAGGGTCCTACGAGCAGTACTTC. Its translation: CASSPRRTGSYEQYF.

The chain links TRBV4-2 to TRBJ2-3, with 7 bases matching TRBD2. This CDR3 comprises 16 residues. J was trimmed by 4 bases and V by 3 bases; bases with no gene match: 10. Germline V gives CDR1 LGHNA, CDR2 YNFKEQ. This chain's CDR3 is CASSQEGGAGSDTQYF. The CDR3 DNA sequence: TGTGCCAGCAGCCAGGAAGGAGGAGCGGGGTCAGATACGCAGTATTTT.